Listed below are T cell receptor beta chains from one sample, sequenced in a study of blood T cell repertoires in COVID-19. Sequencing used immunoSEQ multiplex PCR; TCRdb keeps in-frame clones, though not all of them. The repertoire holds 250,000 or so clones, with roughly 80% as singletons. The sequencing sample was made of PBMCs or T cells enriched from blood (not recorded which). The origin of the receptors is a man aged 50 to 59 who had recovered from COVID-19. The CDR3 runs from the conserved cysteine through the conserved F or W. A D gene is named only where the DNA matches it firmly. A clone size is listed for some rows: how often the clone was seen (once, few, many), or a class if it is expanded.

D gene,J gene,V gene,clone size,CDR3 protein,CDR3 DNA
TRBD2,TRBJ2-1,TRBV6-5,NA,CASAGVGEQFF,TGTGCCAGCGCGGGAGTAGGTGAGCAGTTCTTC
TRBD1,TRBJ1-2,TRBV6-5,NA,CASTRDREDGYTF,TGTGCCAGCACCAGGGACAGGGAAGATGGCTACACCTTC
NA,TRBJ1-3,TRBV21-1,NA,CASSKGRGTGSPLGLLSGGNTIYF,TGTGCCAGCAGCAAAGGGCGGGGGACAGGTTCGCCCTTGGGTCTGTTATCAGGCGGAAACACCATATATTTT
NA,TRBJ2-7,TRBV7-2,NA,CASSLGGRREQYF,TGTGCCAGCAGCTTGGGGGGACGTCGCGAGCAGTACTTC
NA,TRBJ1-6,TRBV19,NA,CASRAREANSPLHF,TGTGCCAGTAGGGCTCGGGAAGCAAATTCACCCCTCCACTTT
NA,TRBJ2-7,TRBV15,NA,CATSRGRTVSSYEQYF,TGTGCCACCAGCAGAGGTCGGACAGTCTCGTCCTACGAGCAGTACTTC
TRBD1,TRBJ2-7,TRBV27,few,CASRSGTGLGSYEQYF,TGTGCCAGCAGGTCCGGGACAGGGTTGGGCTCCTACGAGCAGTACTTC
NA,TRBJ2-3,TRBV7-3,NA,CASSSSGGTDTQYF,TGTGCCAGCAGCTCTTCCGGGGGCACAGATACGCAGTATTTT
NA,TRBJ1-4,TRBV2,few,CASSRGEKLFF,TGTGCCAGCAGCAGGGGAGAAAAACTGTTTTTT
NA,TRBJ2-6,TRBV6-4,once,CASSPGVLGGSGANVLTF,TGTGCCAGCAGTCCCGGGGTCCTGGGTGGCTCTGGGGCCAACGTCCTGACTTTC
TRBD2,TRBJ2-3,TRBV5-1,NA,CASSSWSPSGGRTDTQYF,TGCGCCAGCAGCTCCTGGAGTCCTAGCGGGGGACGGACAGATACGCAGTATTTT
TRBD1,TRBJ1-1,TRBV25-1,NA,CASSDADRGPRWSAFF,TGTGCCAGCAGTGATGCGGACAGGGGACCCCGGTGGTCTGCTTTCTTT
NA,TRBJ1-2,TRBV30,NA,CAWSVTPAGGSYGYTF,TGTGCCTGGAGTGTAACCCCCGCGGGAGGGAGCTATGGCTACACCTTC
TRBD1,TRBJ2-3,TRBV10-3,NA,CAISDHGQGRGGDTQYF,TGTGCCATCAGTGATCACGGACAGGGAAGAGGAGGAGATACGCAGTATTTT
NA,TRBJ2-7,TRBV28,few,CASSFRGGRSYEQYF,TGTGCCAGCAGTTTTCGGGGAGGTAGGTCCTACGAGCAGTACTTC
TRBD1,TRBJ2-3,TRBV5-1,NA,CASSGRQGRVADTQYF,TGCGCCAGCAGCGGGAGACAGGGGAGAGTTGCAGATACGCAGTATTTT
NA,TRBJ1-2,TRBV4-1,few,CASSSGWGYGYTF,TGCGCCAGCAGCTCAGGGTGGGGATATGGCTACACCTTC